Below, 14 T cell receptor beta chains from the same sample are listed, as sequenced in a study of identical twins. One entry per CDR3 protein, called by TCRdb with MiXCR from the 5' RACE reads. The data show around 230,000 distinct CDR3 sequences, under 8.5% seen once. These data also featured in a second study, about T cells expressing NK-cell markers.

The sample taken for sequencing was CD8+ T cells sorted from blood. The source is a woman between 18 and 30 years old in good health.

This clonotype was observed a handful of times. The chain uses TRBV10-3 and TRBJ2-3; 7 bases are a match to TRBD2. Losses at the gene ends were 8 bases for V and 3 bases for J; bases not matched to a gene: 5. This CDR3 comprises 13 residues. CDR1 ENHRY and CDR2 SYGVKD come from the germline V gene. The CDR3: CAIQRGETDTQYF. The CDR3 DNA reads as TGTGCCATCCAACGGGGGGAGACAGATACGCAGTATTTT.

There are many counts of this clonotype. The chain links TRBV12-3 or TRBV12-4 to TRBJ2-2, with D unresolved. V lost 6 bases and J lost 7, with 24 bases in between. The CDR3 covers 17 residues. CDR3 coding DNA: TGTGCCAGCAGCTTCTACCACCGGGCCTCGACACGCGGGGAGCTGTTTTTT. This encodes CASSFYHRASTRGELFF.

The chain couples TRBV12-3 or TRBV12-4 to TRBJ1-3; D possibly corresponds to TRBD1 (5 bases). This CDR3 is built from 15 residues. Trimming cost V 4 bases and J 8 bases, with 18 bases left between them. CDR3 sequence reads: CASSSFPMGEDTIYF. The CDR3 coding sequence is TGTGCCAGCAGTTCTTTTCCTATGGGGGAAGACACCATATATTTT.

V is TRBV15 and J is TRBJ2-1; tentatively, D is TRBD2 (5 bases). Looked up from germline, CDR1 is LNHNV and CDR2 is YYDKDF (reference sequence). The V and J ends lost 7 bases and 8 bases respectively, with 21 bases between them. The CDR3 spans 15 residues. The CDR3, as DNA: TGTGCCACCAACGGCGGTCAGACTCCGAGGGATGAGCAGTTCTTC. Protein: CATNGGQTPRDEQFF.

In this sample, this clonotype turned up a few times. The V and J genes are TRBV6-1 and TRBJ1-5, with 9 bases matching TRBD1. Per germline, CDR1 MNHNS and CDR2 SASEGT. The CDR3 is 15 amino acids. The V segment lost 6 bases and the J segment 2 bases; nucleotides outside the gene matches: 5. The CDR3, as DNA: TGTGCCAGCAGGGAGGGACAGGGTGGCAATCAGCCCCAGCATTTT. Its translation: CASREGQGGNQPQHF.

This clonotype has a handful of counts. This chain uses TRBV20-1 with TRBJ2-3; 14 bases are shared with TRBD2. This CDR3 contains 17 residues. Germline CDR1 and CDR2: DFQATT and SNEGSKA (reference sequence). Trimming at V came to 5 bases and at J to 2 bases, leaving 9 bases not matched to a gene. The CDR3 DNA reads TGCAGTGCTTCCTCGGGGACTAGCGGGGGAAACACAGATACGCAGTATTTT. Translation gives CSASSGTSGGNTDTQYF.

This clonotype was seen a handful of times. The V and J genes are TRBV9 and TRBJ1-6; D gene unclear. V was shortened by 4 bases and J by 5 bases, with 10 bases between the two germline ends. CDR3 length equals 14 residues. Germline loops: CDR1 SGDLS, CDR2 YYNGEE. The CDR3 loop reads CASSTGSNNSPLHF. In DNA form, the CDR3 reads TGTGCCAGCAGCACGGGTTCGAATAATTCACCCCTCCACTTT.

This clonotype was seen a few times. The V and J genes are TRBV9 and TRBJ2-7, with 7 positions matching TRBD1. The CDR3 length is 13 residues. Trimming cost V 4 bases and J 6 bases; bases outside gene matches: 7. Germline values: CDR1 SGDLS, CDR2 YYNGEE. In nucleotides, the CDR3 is TGTGCCAGCAGCCAAATAGGGGGCCGCGAGCAGTACTTC. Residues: CASSQIGGREQYF.

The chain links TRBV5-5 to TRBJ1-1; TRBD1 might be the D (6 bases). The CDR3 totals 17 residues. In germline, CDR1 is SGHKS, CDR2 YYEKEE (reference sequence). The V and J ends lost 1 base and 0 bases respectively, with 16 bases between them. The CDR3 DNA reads TGTGCCAGCAGCTTGTATGGGACACAGACGATGAACACTGAAGCTTTCTTT. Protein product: CASSLYGTQTMNTEAFF.

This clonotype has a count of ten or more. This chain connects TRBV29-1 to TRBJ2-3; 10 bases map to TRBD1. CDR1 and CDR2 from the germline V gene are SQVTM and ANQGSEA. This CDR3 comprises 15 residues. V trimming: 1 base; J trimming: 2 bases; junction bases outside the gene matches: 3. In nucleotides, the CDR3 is TGCAGCGTTGAAGGGACAGGGGGAACCACAGATACGCAGTATTTT. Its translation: CSVEGTGGTTDTQYF.

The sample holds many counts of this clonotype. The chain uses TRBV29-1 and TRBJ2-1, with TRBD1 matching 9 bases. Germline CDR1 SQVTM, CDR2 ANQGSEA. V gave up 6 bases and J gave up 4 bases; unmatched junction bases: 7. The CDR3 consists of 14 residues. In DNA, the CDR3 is TGCAGCGTCGCTGACAGGGGGGGATACAATGAGCAGTTCTTC. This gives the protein CSVADRGGYNEQFF.

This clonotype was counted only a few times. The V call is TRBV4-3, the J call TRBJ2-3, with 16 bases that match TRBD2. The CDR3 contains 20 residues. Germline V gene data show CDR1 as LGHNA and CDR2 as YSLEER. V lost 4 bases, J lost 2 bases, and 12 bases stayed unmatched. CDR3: CASSPDPGLAGGSNTDTQYF. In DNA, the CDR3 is TGCGCCAGCAGCCCTGACCCGGGACTAGCGGGAGGGAGTAACACAGATACGCAGTATTTT.

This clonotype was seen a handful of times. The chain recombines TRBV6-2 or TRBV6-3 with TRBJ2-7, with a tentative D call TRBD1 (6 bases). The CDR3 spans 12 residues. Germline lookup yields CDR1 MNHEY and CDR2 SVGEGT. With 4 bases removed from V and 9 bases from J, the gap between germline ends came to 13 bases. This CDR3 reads CASSFQGNGQYF. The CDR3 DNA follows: TGTGCCAGCAGTTTTCAGGGGAACGGGCAGTACTTC.

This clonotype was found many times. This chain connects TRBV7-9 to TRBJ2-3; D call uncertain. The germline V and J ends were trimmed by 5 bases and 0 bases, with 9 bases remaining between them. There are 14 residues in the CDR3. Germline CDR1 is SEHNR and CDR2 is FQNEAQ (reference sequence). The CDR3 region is CASSTGLSTDTQYF. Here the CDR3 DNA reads TGTGCCAGCAGCACTGGCTTAAGCACAGATACGCAGTATTTT. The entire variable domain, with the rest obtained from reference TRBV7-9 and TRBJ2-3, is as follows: DTGVSQNPRHKITKRGQNVTFRCDPISEHNRLYWYRQTLGQGPEFLTYFQNEAQLEKSRLLSDRFSAERPKGSFSTLEIQRTEQGDSAMYLCASSTGLSTDTQYFGPGTRLTVL.